These 30 T cell receptor beta chains share one sample of origin, sequenced in a study of T cell responses to AZD1222 COVID-19 vaccine. Measured with immunoSEQ multiplex PCR; TCRdb has only the in-frame clones, and not every one. Of 140,000 to 150,000 clones listed, approximately 78% are singletons. The sequencing here drew on peripheral blood, taken on day 0 of MenACWY control vaccination. The receptors come from an adult in good health.

The V and J genes are TRBV7-8 and TRBJ1-3; 11 nucleotides align to TRBD1. Trimming at V came to 5 bases and at J to 4 bases, leaving 10 bases not matched to a gene. Germline CDR1 is SGHVS and CDR2 is FQNEAQ. There are 17 residues in the CDR3. CDR3 sequence: CASSPSRTGGAGNTIYF. CDR3 bases: TGTGCCAGCAGCCCCAGCCGGACAGGGGGCGCGGGAAACACCATATATTTT.

V and J are TRBV7-6 and TRBJ1-4; D gene uncertain. CDR3 length: 21 residues. From germline, CDR1 is SGHVS and CDR2 FNYEAQ. The V gene lost 5 bases and the J gene lost 8 bases, with 36 bases spanning the gap. The CDR3 spells CASSPITRDVNDWGAGEKLFF. The DNA for the CDR3 is TGTGCCAGCAGCCCCATAACTCGCGACGTTAATGATTGGGGAGCTGGGGAAAAACTGTTTTTT. Filled out from reference TRBV7-6 and TRBJ1-4, the complete variable domain reads GAGVSQSPRYKVTKRGQDVALRCDPISGHVSLYWYRQALGQGPEFLTYFNYEAQQDKSGLPNDRFSAERPEGSISTLTIQRTEQRDSAMYRCASSPITRDVNDWGAGEKLFFGSGTQLSVL.

This clone was picked up a small number of times. V and J are TRBV5-1 and TRBJ2-7; 10 nucleotides line up with TRBD1. The CDR3 has 16 amino acids. After removal of 3 bases from V and 5 bases from J, the junction contained 11 bases not matched to a gene. Germline V gene data show CDR1 as SGHRS and CDR2 as YFSETQ. CDR3 DNA sequence: TGCGCCAGCAGCTCTACTTTTGTAGGGACAGGGGACGAGCAGTACTTC. Translated, it gives CASSSTFVGTGDEQYF.

The chain has TRBV4-2 and TRBJ2-3, with 9 nucleotides matching TRBD2. Per the germline V gene, CDR1 is LGHNA and CDR2 is YNFKEQ. The CDR3 length is 18 residues. V lost 0 bases, J lost 1 base, and 8 bases stayed unmatched. DNA of the CDR3: TGTGCCAGCAGCCAAGATACGGCGGGGGGGCCTGGCACAGATACGCAGTATTTT. This codes for CASSQDTAGGPGTDTQYF.

As DNA, the CDR3 is TGTGCCAGCAGCCCAACAGGGGCCCCCCTCGGCTACACCTTC. Its translation: CASSPTGAPLGYTF. The chain couples TRBV14 to TRBJ1-2, with 7 bases lining up with TRBD1. Germline V gene data show CDR1 as SGHDN and CDR2 as FVKESK. The CDR3 contains 14 residues. Losses at the gene ends were 4 bases for V and 8 bases for J; bases not matched to a gene: 10.

As DNA, the CDR3 is TGCGCCAGCAGCCAAGGACTCTTGGGGAATGAGCAGTTCTTC. This sequence encodes CASSQGLLGNEQFF. The gene calls are TRBV4-1 and TRBJ2-1; D is unclear. There are 14 residues in the CDR3. The germline V and J ends were trimmed by 1 base and 7 bases, with 11 bases remaining between them. The germline V gene encodes CDR1 MGHRA and CDR2 YSYEKL.

This chain links TRBV29-1 with TRBJ1-2, with D unclear. Germline V CDR1 and CDR2: SQVTM, ANQGSEA. Trimming took off 6 bases at V and 8 bases at J, with 16 bases between the two ends. The CDR3 loop spans 12 amino acids. This CDR3 reads CSVGMEYGGYTF. CDR3 coding DNA: TGCAGCGTCGGGATGGAGTACGGCGGCTACACCTTC. The full variable domain, completed using reference TRBV29-1 and TRBJ1-2, is SAVISQKPSRDICQRGTSLTIQCQVDSQVTMMFWYRQQPGQSLTLIATANQGSEATYESGFVIDKFPISRPNLTFSTLTVSNMSPEDSSIYLCSVGMEYGGYTFGSGTRLTVV.

This CDR3 is CASSLAPTSGGAKDTQYF. Written as DNA, the CDR3 is TGTGCCAGCAGCTTAGCTCCGACTAGCGGGGGGGCCAAGGATACGCAGTATTTT. This chain links TRBV7-3 with TRBJ2-3, with 14 bases matching TRBD2. V dropped 2 bases and J dropped 6; count of bases not matched to a gene: 10. The CDR3 extends over 18 amino acids. Germline V gene data show CDR1 as SGHTA and CDR2 as FQGTGA. Based on the CDR3 plus reference TRBV7-3 and TRBJ2-3, the full variable domain is GAGVSQTPSNKVTEKGKYVELRCDPISGHTALYWYRQSLGQGPEFLIYFQGTGAADDSGLPNDRFFAVRPEGSVSTLKIQRTERGDSAVYLCASSLAPTSGGAKDTQYFGPGTRLTVL.

This chain joins TRBV2 and TRBJ1-5; a weak D match, TRBD1 (5 bases). Trimming took 6 bases from V and 0 from J, leaving 15 bases between them. The CDR3 sequence is 16 residues long. Germline V gene lookup returns CDR1 SNHLY and CDR2 FYNNEI. CDR3 sequence: CASSQTEGYSNQPQHF. The DNA for the CDR3 is TGTGCCAGCAGCCAGACAGAAGGTTATAGCAATCAGCCCCAGCATTTT.

This chain connects TRBV6-5 to TRBJ1-1; D unclear. Germline values: CDR1 MNHEY, CDR2 SVGAGI. V lost 4 bases to trimming and J lost 0 bases, with 12 bases between them. The CDR3 covers 15 residues. As DNA, the CDR3 is TGTGCCAGCAGTTCCAATTTAAGGGTGAACACTGAAGCTTTCTTT. This encodes CASSSNLRVNTEAFF.

The genes are TRBV5-1 and TRBJ2-1, with 9 bases aligning to TRBD2. Germline CDR1 and CDR2: SGHRS and YFSETQ. With V trimmed by 4 bases and J by 3 bases, 2 bases remained unmatched. This CDR3 region has 14 residues. CDR3 nucleotide sequence: TGCGCCAGCAGCAGCGGGGGGAACTACAATGAGCAGTTCTTC. Residues: CASSSGGNYNEQFF.

The rearrangement links TRBV30 to TRBJ2-3, with D hard to call. Germline CDR1 and CDR2: GTSNPN and SVGIG (reference sequence). Trimming took off 1 base at V and 14 bases at J, with 13 bases between the two ends. CDR3 length: 11 amino acids. DNA for the CDR3: TGTGCCTGGAGTGAGGTCTCCTGGGGGTATTTT. Its protein is CAWSEVSWGYF.

This chain links TRBV27 with TRBJ2-2; D possibly matches TRBD1 or TRBD2 (5 bases each). V lost 1 base and J 6 bases, leaving 6 bases between the germline ends. Germline CDR1 is MNHEY and CDR2 is SMNVEV (reference sequence). The CDR3 runs 13 residues. CDR3 in amino acids: CASSLWGSGELFF. The CDR3 nucleotides read TGTGCCAGCAGTTTATGGGGGTCCGGGGAGCTGTTTTTT.

The V and J genes are TRBV24-1 and TRBJ2-6; D not certain. In germline, CDR1 is KGHDR, CDR2 SFDVKD. Trimming took 4 bases from V and 0 from J, leaving 9 bases between them. The CDR3 has 16 amino acids. The CDR3 loop is CATSDYDNSGANVLTF. CDR3 DNA: TGTGCCACCAGTGACTATGACAACTCTGGGGCCAACGTCCTGACTTTC.

CDR3 sequence reads: CASKTGQQNTEAFF. DNA of the CDR3: TGTGCCAGCAAGACTGGACAGCAGAACACTGAAGCTTTCTTT. The chain carries TRBV6-5 and TRBJ1-1; weak D call: TRBD1 (6 bases). V lost 7 bases, J lost 1 base, and 13 bases lay in between. The CDR3 is 14 amino acids. CDR1 and CDR2 from the germline V gene are MNHEY and SVGAGI.

The table lists this clone with a few counts. V is TRBV7-8 and J is TRBJ2-1; the D is unclear. The CDR3 is made up of 14 amino acids. The germline V gene encodes CDR1 SGHVS and CDR2 FQNEAQ. Trimming took 1 base from V and 2 from J, leaving 6 bases between them. CDR3 sequence: CASSLEHTYNEQFF. CDR3 coding DNA: TGTGCCAGCAGCTTAGAACACACCTACAATGAGCAGTTCTTC.

This clone was seen only a few times. The chain employs TRBV15 and TRBJ2-1; D unresolved. The CDR3 length is 13 residues. Germline V CDR1 and CDR2: LNHNV, YYDKDF (reference sequence). V lost 1 base, J lost 7 bases, and 8 bases lay in between. Written as DNA, the CDR3 is TGTGCCACCAGCAGAGTTCCTAGTAATGAGCAGTTCTTC. Its protein product is CATSRVPSNEQFF.

J is TRBJ2-1 and V is TRBV4-1; D remains ambiguous. The CDR3 runs 15 residues. Germline-derived CDR1 and CDR2 are MGHRA and YSYEKL. Trimming cost V 1 base and J 8 bases, with 15 bases left between them. The CDR3 sequence: CASSQVTPTKDEQFF. Written as DNA, the CDR3 is TGCGCCAGCAGCCAAGTTACCCCCACCAAGGATGAGCAGTTCTTC.

The chain combines TRBV14 with TRBJ1-3; 9 bases agree with TRBD1. Germline V gene lookup returns CDR1 SGHDN and CDR2 FVKESK. The junction had 4 bases not matched to a gene; V was cut back by 4 bases and J by 3 bases. The CDR3 runs 15 residues. In DNA form, the CDR3 reads TGTGCCAGCAGCCCCCTGGGACAGGGTGGAAACACCATATATTTT. Residues: CASSPLGQGGNTIYF.

The J gene is TRBJ2-2, the V gene TRBV18; 7 bases agree with TRBD1. V lost 3 bases and J lost 0; bases outside the gene matches: 1. There are 15 residues in the CDR3. In germline, CDR1 is KGHSH, CDR2 LQKENI. Here the CDR3 DNA reads TGTGCCAGCTCACCCACAGGGGCGAACACCGGGGAGCTGTTTTTT. Translated: CASSPTGANTGELFF.

This clone has only one observation. The J gene is TRBJ2-5, the V gene TRBV18; D ambiguous. The V end was cut by 0 bases, the J end by 3 bases, with 5 bases between. The V gene's germline CDR1 is KGHSH and CDR2 LQKENI. The CDR3 totals 13 residues. The DNA for the CDR3 is TGTGCCAGCTCACCACCGTTAAAAGAGACCCAGTACTTC. Translation: CASSPPLKETQYF.

This chain connects TRBV6-5 to TRBJ1-6; D is unclear. V was clipped by 0 bases and J by 10 bases, with 13 bases between them. CDR1 is MNHEY and CDR2 is SVGAGI in the germline V gene. The CDR3 consists of 15 residues. CDR3 nucleotides: TGTGCCAGCAGTTACTCGAGGGTTGGGTTGTCACCCCTCCACTTT. It codes for CASSYSRVGLSPLHF.

This sequence joins TRBV6-5 and TRBJ1-2, with D tentatively TRBD1 (6 bases). The CDR3 has 13 residues. CDR1 is MNHEY, CDR2 SVGAGI, per germline. Trimming removed 4 bases from V and 3 bases from J, with 9 bases in between. The CDR3 bases are TGTGCCAGCAGTTTGACAGGAGACTATGGCTACACCTTC. Translating gives CASSLTGDYGYTF.

V is TRBV19 and J is TRBJ2-5; D remains ambiguous. Trimming pared 4 bases from V and 2 bases from J, leaving 8 bases between. The CDR3 extends over 13 amino acids. The germline V gene encodes CDR1 LNHDA and CDR2 SQIVND (reference sequence). The CDR3 loop is CASSRAVQETQYF. The CDR3 DNA reads as TGTGCCAGTAGTAGGGCCGTTCAAGAGACCCAGTACTTC.

This chain links TRBV6-2 or TRBV6-3 with TRBJ1-2; the D is unclear. Trimming took off 0 bases at V and 6 bases at J, with 11 bases between the two ends. Germline loops: CDR1 MNHEY, CDR2 SVGEGT. The CDR3 sequence is 14 residues long. The CDR3 nucleotides are TGTGCCAGCAGTTACTCGAAGGGTGACCATGGCTACACCTTC. This translates into CASSYSKGDHGYTF.

J is TRBJ1-3 and V is TRBV2; 9 nucleotides match TRBD1. CDR1 and CDR2 (germline): SNHLY, FYNNEI. The J segment lost 5 bases and the V segment lost 6 bases, leaving 8 bases of the junction unmatched. CDR3 length: 15 residues. Here the CDR3 reads CASSDLGQGRNTIYF. CDR3 nucleotide sequence: TGTGCCAGCAGCGATCTGGGACAGGGCAGAAACACCATATATTTT.

CDR3 coding DNA: TGTGCCAGCAGCCAAGTGGACAGAGACTCTGGGGCCAACGTCCTGACTTTC. It specifies CASSQVDRDSGANVLTF. The chain combines TRBV4-2 with TRBJ2-6, with TRBD1 as a possible D gene (6 bases). CDR3 length: 17 amino acids. V dropped 1 base and J dropped 0 bases, with 10 bases sitting between them. CDR1 is LGHNA, CDR2 YNFKEQ, per germline.

The chain has TRBV6-5 and TRBJ1-1; D gene uncertain. CDR3 length equals 14 residues. V was trimmed by 7 bases and J by 1 base, leaving 13 bases between them. Germline V gene lookup returns CDR1 MNHEY and CDR2 SVGAGI. DNA for the CDR3: TGTGCCAGCATTACACACCGCCAGAACACTGAAGCTTTCTTT. This encodes CASITHRQNTEAFF.

The chain carries TRBV21-1 and TRBJ2-7. TRBV21-1 is a listed pseudogene. The CDR3 has 15 amino acids. The CDR3 region has the DNA TGTGCCAGCAGCCTTAGCCCGGGCCCGTACTACGAGCAGTACTTC. Translation gives CASSLSPGPYYEQYF.

The genes are TRBV6-1 and TRBJ1-2, with D tentatively TRBD1 (5 bases). The germline V gene encodes CDR1 MNHNS and CDR2 SASEGT. V lost 3 bases and J 3 bases, leaving 14 bases between the germline ends. This CDR3 region has 15 residues. The DNA of the CDR3 is TGTGCCAGCAGTGAGCGATGGGGGACCTACTATGGCTACACCTTC. It specifies CASSERWGTYYGYTF.